This T cell receptor (beta chain) was recovered during a study of long-term antiretroviral therapy in people with HIV. Germline CDR1 is MGHRA and CDR2 is YSYEKL. There are 15 residues in the CDR3. Trimming removed 0 bases at V and 0 bases at J, with 7 bases between. A v3.0 immunoSEQ assay was performed at survey level. Libraries were prepared by immunoSEQ multiplex PCR; TCRdb keeps only in-frame clonotypes and omits some of them. The sample yields roughly 15,000 clones, 75% to 85% seen once. Study-level points and caveats: Specimens of blood were obtained during about 2004 to 2018, possibly under older ART regimens.

As concerns this clone: Its target is unknown.

The receptor's source is a man aged 35-49 years with HIV. The chain uses TRBV4-1 and TRBJ2-3, with unresolved D. The sample in question was unsorted PBMCs, obtained 3.2 years before starting antiretroviral therapy. The CDR3 loop reads CASSQEGASTDTQYF. The CDR3 coding sequence is TGCGCCAGCAGCCAAGAAGGTGCCAGCACAGATACGCAGTATTTT.